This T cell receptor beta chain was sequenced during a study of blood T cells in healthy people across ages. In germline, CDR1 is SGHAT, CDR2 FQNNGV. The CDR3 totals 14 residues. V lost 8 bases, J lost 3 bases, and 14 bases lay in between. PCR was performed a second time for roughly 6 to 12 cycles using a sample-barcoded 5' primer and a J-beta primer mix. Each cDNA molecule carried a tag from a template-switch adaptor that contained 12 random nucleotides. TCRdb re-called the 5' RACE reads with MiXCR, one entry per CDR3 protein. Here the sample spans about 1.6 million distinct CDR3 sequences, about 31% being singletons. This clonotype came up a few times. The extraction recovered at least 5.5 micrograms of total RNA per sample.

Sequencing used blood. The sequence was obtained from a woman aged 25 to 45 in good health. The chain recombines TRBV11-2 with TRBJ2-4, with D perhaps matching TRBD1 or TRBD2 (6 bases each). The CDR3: CASLTGGDKNIQYF. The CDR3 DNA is TGTGCCAGCCTGACAGGAGGGGACAAAAACATTCAGTACTTC.